This TCR beta chain was observed in a study of early T cells in non-severe SARS-CoV-2 infection. One entry per CDR3 protein, called by TCRdb with MiXCR from the 5' RACE reads. The sample yields about 110,000 distinct CDR3 sequences, roughly an eighth seen once. This clonotype was seen at least ten times. CDR3 length: 16 residues. Germline V gives CDR1 MNHNY, CDR2 SVGAGI (reference sequence). The V segment lost 1 base and the J segment 4 bases; nucleotides outside the gene matches: 7. This sequence originates from an adult who was a healthcare worker with PCR-confirmed SARS-CoV-2 infection or an uninfected control (not recorded which). This chain joins TRBV6-6 and TRBJ2-1; 7 bases fit TRBD2. The specimen was whole blood. The CDR3 protein is CASSYFKRGGYNEQFF. CDR3 nucleotides: TGTGCCAGCAGTTACTTCAAGCGGGGAGGATACAATGAGCAGTTCTTC.